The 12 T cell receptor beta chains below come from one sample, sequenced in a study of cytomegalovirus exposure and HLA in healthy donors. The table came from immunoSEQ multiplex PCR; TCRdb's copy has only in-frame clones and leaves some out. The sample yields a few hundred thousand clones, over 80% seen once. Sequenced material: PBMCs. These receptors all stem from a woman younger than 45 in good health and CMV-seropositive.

The CDR3 sequence: CSVVWVQGSGELFF. In DNA form, the CDR3 reads TGCAGCGTTGTATGGGTTCAGGGATCCGGGGAGCTGTTTTTT. The chain recombines TRBV29-1 with TRBJ2-2, with D perhaps matching TRBD1 (5 bases). V was pared by 4 bases and J by 6 bases, with 15 bases between. The germline V gene encodes CDR1 SQVTM and CDR2 ANQGSEA. The CDR3 totals 14 residues.

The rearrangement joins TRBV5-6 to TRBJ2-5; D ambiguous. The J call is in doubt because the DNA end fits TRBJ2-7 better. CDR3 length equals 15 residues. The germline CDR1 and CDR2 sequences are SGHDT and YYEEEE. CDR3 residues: CASSPAPDPTYEQYF. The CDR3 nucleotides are TGTGCCAGCAGCCCGGCCCCGGACCCAACCTACGAGCAGTACTTC.

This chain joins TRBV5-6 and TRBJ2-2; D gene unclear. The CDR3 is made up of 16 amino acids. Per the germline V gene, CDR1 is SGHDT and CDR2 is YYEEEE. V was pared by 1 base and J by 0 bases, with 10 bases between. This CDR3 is CASSLRVAANTGELFF. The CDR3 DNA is TGTGCCAGCAGCTTGAGGGTAGCTGCGAACACCGGGGAGCTGTTTTTT.

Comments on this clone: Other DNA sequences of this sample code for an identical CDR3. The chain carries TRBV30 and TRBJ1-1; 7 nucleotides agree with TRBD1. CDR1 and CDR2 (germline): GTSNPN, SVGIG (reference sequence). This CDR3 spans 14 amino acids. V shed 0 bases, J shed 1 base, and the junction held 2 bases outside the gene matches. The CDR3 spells CAWSVNRGNTEAFF. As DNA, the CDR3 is TGTGCCTGGAGTGTAAACAGGGGGAACACTGAAGCTTTCTTT.

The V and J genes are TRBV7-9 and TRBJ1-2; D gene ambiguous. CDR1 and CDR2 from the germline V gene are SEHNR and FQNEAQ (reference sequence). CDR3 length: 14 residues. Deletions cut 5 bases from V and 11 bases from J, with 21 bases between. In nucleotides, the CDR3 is TGTGCCAGCAGCCCCGCCGAGGCAGGCAGAGTATACACCTTC. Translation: CASSPAEAGRVYTF. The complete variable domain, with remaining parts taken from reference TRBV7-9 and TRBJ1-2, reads DTGVSQNPRHKITKRGQNVTFRCDPISEHNRLYWYRQTLGQGPEFLTYFQNEAQLEKSRLLSDRFSAERPKGSFSTLEIQRTEQGDSAMYLCASSPAEAGRVYTFGSGTRLTVV.

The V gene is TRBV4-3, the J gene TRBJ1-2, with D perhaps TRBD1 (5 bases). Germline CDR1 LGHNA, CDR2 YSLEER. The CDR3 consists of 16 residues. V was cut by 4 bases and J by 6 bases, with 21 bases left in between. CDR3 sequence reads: CASSPSSNWGSNGYTF. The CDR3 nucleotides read TGCGCCAGCAGCCCCTCTTCAAATTGGGGGAGTAATGGCTACACCTTC.

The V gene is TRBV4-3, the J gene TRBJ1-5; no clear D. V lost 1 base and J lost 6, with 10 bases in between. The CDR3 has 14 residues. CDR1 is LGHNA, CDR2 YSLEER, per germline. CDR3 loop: CASSQGLESQPQHF. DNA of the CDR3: TGCGCCAGCAGCCAAGGATTGGAGAGTCAGCCCCAGCATTTT.

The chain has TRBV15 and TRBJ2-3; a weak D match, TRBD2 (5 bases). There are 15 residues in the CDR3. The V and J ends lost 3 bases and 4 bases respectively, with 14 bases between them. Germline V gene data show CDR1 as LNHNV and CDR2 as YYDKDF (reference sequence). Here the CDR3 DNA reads TGTGCCACCAGCAGCCTCGCGGGCCGGGCAGATACGCAGTATTTT. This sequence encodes CATSSLAGRADTQYF.

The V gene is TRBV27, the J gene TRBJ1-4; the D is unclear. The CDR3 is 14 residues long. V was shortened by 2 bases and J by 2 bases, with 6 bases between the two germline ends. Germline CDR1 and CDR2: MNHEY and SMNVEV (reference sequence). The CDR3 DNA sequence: TGTGCCAGCAGTTTAGGGCAGACTAATGAAAAACTGTTTTTT. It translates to CASSLGQTNEKLFF.

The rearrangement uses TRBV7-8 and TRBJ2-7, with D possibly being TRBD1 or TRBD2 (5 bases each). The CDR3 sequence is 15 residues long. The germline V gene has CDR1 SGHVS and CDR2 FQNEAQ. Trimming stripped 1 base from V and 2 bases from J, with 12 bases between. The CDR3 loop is CASSLGGGPTYEQYF. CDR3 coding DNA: TGTGCCAGCAGCTTAGGGGGCGGGCCCACCTACGAGCAGTACTTC.

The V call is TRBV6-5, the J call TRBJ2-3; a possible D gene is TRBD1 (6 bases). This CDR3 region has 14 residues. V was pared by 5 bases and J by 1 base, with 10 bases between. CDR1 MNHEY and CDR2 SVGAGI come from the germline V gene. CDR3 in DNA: TGTGCCAGCAGTAGGGGGTTGGGCACAGATACGCAGTATTTT. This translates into CASSRGLGTDTQYF.

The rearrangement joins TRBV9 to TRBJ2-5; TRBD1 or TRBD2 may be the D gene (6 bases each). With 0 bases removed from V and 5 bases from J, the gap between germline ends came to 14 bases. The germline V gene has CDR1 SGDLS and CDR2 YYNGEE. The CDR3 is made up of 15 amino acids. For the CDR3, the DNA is TGTGCCAGCAGCGTAGGGGGGGCTACAGGGGAGACCCAGTACTTC. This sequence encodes CASSVGGATGETQYF.